This T cell receptor (beta chain) was captured by sequencing in a study of response to subunit inactivated influenza vaccine. Whole-study findings and limits: That few new T cells are recruited by each seasonal influenza vaccination was the authors' suggestion.

V was clipped by 1 base and J by 7 bases, with 19 bases between them. The CDR3 has 16 residues. Germline CDR1 reads MGHRA; CDR2 reads YSYEKL. This clonotype turned up a few times. No antigen is known for it. TCRdb analysed the RT-PCR reads with MiXCR anew, one entry per CDR3 protein. The profile shows 500,000 to 600,000 distinct CDR3 sequences, under 9% of them singletons. The source of this sequence is a man between 50 and 75 years old who received an inactivated influenza vaccine. V gene TRBV4-1 combines with J gene TRBJ1-1, with TRBD1 as a possible D gene (5 bases). The source was PBMCs from blood, collected around 2 years after vaccination. The CDR3 DNA follows: TGCGCCAGCAGCCAAGTCGCTGCTAGGGGAATGGTTGAAGCTTTCTTT. Its protein is CASSQVAARGMVEAFF.